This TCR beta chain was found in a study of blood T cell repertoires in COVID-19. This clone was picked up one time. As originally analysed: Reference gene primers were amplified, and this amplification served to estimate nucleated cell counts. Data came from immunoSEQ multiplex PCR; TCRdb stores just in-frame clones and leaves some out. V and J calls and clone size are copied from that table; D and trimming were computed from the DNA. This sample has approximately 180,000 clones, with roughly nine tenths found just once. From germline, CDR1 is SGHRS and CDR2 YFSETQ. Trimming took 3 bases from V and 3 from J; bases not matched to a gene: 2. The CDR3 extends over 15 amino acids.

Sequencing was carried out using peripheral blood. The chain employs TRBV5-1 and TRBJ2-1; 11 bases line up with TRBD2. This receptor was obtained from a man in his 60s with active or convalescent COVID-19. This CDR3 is CASSWGLADYNEQFF. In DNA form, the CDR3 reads TGCGCCAGCAGCTGGGGACTAGCGGACTACAATGAGCAGTTCTTC.